This T cell receptor (beta chain) is drawn from a study of T cells expressing NK-cell markers (dated by TCRdb to the early 2020s). About the study as a whole: TCR beta-chain repertoires were profiled in sorted CD3+CD56+NKG2C+, CD3+CD56+NKG2C- and CD3+CD56-NKG2C+ T-cell subsets from several donors. Seven of the eight sequenced donors were HCMV-seropositive and one was HCMV-seronegative. The study sequenced eight donors, all healthy volunteers chosen at random: three men and five women. Libraries were sequenced as 2 x 150 bp reads on Illumina HiSeq 2000/2500, MiSeq or NextSeq.

Regarding this clonotype: No cognate antigen has been identified for it.

These reads were obtained on an Illumina HiSeq 2000. 5'RACE template switching, by which a universal primer site and unique molecular identifiers were added, was used to make TCR beta cDNA libraries. Priming for cDNA synthesis came from the TCR beta constant segment, and two successive PCR amplification steps followed. Per the authors' processing: MIGEC handled demultiplexing of the reads and grouping by UMI, while MiTCR was used to assemble and quantify clonotypes. To remove erroneous sequences, TCR cDNA sequences were retained only when supported by two or more reads. The tcR package was used for downstream repertoire analysis, and clonotypes were matched across fractions by CDR3 nucleotide sequence plus V segment. Antigen specificity was annotated against VDJdb with VDJmatch, allowing one amino acid substitution in CDR3. After the reads were reprocessed by TCRdb, one entry was made per CDR3 protein sequence, with no DNA. TCRdb's processing, not the study's, gives the V and J calls here. The sample's clone listing holds a few hundred thousand distinct CDR3 sequences. The ten top clones hold around 1.4% of the sample.

The CDR1 and CDR2 encoded by the germline V gene are SGHRS and YFSETQ. The CDR3, from cysteine to phenylalanine, totals 13 residues. The DNA sequence is not available. A commercial ELISA kit detecting HCMV-specific IgG in serum was used to determine HCMV serostatus. Peripheral blood mononuclear cells were isolated from blood by Ficoll density gradient centrifugation. Summary of the overall study and its limitations: For over five donors, the dominant CD3+CD56+NKG2C+ clonotypes were among the top 10 CD8+ clonotypes and accounted for roughly 1.0-8% of CD8+ T cells. Whether the expanded NKG2C-expressing T cell clones were specific for HCMV antigens was left unclear. Those dominant clonotypes were again the most abundant among CD3+CD56-NKG2C+ cells in a handful of donors, at roughly 25-65%.

This clonotype was sampled from a woman aged 45-60 years in good health. Donor details come from another sample of the same person, matched by shared clones. The V and J segments used are TRBV5-1 and TRBJ1-1; TCRdb picks TRBD1, but there is no DNA to check that call. Sequencing input: blood T cells: a sorted CD56 or NKG2C T cell subset, CD4+ or CD8+ T cells, or bulk PBMC T cells (not recorded which). The CDR3 loop reads CASSLAETGRAFF. Joined to the reference TRBV5-1 and TRBJ1-1 proteins, this CDR3 gives the full variable domain: KAGVTQTPRYLIKTRGQQVTLSCSPISGHRSVSWYQQTPGQGLQFLFEYFSETQRNKGNFPGRFSGRQFSNSRSEMNVSTLELGDSALYLCASSLAETGRAFFGQGTRLTVV.